A selection of T cell receptor beta chains follows, all from one sample in a study of CD8 T cells in Susac syndrome. TCRdb processed the immunoSEQ multiplex PCR reads anew with MiXCR; each CDR3 protein has one entry. The profile shows about 170,000 distinct CDR3 sequences, around 93% of them singletons. The specimen sequenced was CD4+ T cells from PBMCs. Receptors were obtained from a human donor with multiple sclerosis. Both conserved end residues are part of each CDR3. D genes are given only for firm matches. The size entry is marked missing in some rows and otherwise reads once, few, many or a size class.

size: NA
D: NA
J: TRBJ1-1
length: 15
V: TRBV18
DNA: TGTGCCAGCTCGTCCGGGAGGGTCGGGAACACTGAAGCTTTCTTT
CDR3: CASSSGRVGNTEAFF

size: NA
D: NA
J: TRBJ2-1
length: 14
V: TRBV30
DNA: TGTGCCTGCCAAGCGAGGGGGGGGCTGGGTGAGCAGTTCTTC
CDR3: CACQARGGLGEQFF

size: NA
D: NA
J: TRBJ1-2
length: 13
V: TRBV28
DNA: TGTGCCAGCAGTTTGCCAGGGACCTATGGCTACACCTTC
CDR3: CASSLPGTYGYTF

size: NA
D: NA
J: TRBJ2-7
length: 17
V: TRBV1
DNA: TGCACCAGCAGCCAGACCTTAGCGGGAGGGAAATCCTACGAGCAGTACTTC
CDR3: CTSSQTLAGGKSYEQYF

size: NA
D: NA
J: TRBJ2-3
length: 11
V: TRBV2
DNA: TGTGCCAGCACGAAAACAGATACGCAGTATTTT
CDR3: CASTKTDTQYF

size: NA
D: NA
J: TRBJ1-2
length: 13
V: TRBV9
DNA: TGTGCCAGCAGCGTGCGGGCCTCCTATGGCTACACCTTC
CDR3: CASSVRASYGYTF

size: NA
D: NA
J: TRBJ1-3
length: 15
V: TRBV5-6
DNA: TGTGCCAGCAGCCTACAGGGCCTCTCTGGAAACACCATATATTTT
CDR3: CASSLQGLSGNTIYF

size: NA
D: NA
J: TRBJ2-1
length: 14
V: TRBV5-1
DNA: TGCGCCAGCAAGAAAGGGGGGCTATACAATGAGCAGTTCTTC
CDR3: CASKKGGLYNEQFF

size: NA
D: NA
J: TRBJ1-6
length: 15
V: TRBV5-6
DNA: TGTGCCAGCAGCTTGGAGCGGGGAGTCCCTCGGCCCCTCCACTTT
CDR3: CASSLERGVPRPLHF

size: NA
D: NA
J: TRBJ1-1
length: 15
V: TRBV7-2
DNA: TGTGCCAGCAGCTTAAATGGCCTCATGAACACTGAAGCTTTCTTT
CDR3: CASSLNGLMNTEAFF

size: NA
D: TRBD2
J: TRBJ2-7
length: 15
V: TRBV27
DNA: TGTGCCAGCAGTTTCTCTAGCGGGATCTCCTACGAGCAGTACTTC
CDR3: CASSFSSGISYEQYF

size: NA
D: TRBD1
J: TRBJ1-5
length: 15
V: TRBV11-2
DNA: TGTGCCAGCAGCTTAGCAGGGGGGATCAATCAGCCCCAGCATTTT
CDR3: CASSLAGGINQPQHF

size: once
D: NA
J: TRBJ1-1
length: 12
V: TRBV29-1
DNA: TGCAGCGCCGATATGGGCGGGTCTGTAGCTTTCTTT
CDR3: CSADMGGSVAFF

size: few
D: TRBD2
J: TRBJ2-7
length: 16
V: TRBV20-1
DNA: TGCAGTGCCTCCCGAGCGGGGAGGGAGGACCCCTACGAGCAGTACTTC
CDR3: CSASRAGREDPYEQYF

size: NA
D: NA
J: TRBJ1-1
length: 13
V: TRBV12-3/TRBV12-4
DNA: TGTGCCAGCAACCTCGCGGGGGCCACTGAAGCTTTCTTT
CDR3: CASNLAGATEAFF

size: NA
D: NA
J: TRBJ2-2
length: 12
V: TRBV12-5
DNA: TGTGCTAGTGGCCTCGAGGCCGGGGAGCTGTTTTTT
CDR3: CASGLEAGELFF

size: NA
D: NA
J: TRBJ2-5
length: 13
V: TRBV9
DNA: TGTGCCAGCAGCCTCCGGGAAGGTGGGACCCAGTACTTC
CDR3: CASSLREGGTQYF

size: NA
D: NA
J: TRBJ1-5
length: 15
V: TRBV6-1
DNA: TGTGCCAGCAGTGAAGAAAGGTGGGGAAAGGTAGGCCAGCATTTT
CDR3: CASSEERWGKVGQHF

size: once
D: NA
J: TRBJ1-2
length: 15
V: TRBV28
DNA: TGTGCCAGCAGTTCCGAACCGGCCTGGCGGGGAGGCTACACCTTC
CDR3: CASSSEPAWRGGYTF

size: NA
D: NA
J: TRBJ2-4
length: 13
V: TRBV5-6
DNA: TGTGCCAGCAGCTTGTTTGGCAAAAACATTCAGTACTTC
CDR3: CASSLFGKNIQYF

size: NA
D: TRBD2
J: TRBJ2-2
length: 15
V: TRBV12-3/TRBV12-4
DNA: TGTGCCAGCGACGGCGGGAGGGCCGCGGACGGGGAGCTGTTTTTT
CDR3: CASDGGRAADGELFF

size: NA
D: NA
J: TRBJ2-5
length: 14
V: TRBV12-3/TRBV12-4
DNA: TGTGCCAGCAGCGCCCCGGCCGGGGGAGAGACCCAGTACTTC
CDR3: CASSAPAGGETQYF

size: NA
D: NA
J: TRBJ2-6
length: 17
V: TRBV18
DNA: TGTGCCAGCTCACTGTCCTCAGGAAACTCTGGGGCCAACGTCCTGACTTTC
CDR3: CASSLSSGNSGANVLTF

size: NA
D: NA
J: TRBJ2-5
length: 14
V: TRBV28
DNA: TGTGCCAGCAGCTCTCAGGGTAGTTCGGAGACCCAGTACTTC
CDR3: CASSSQGSSETQYF

size: NA
D: NA
J: TRBJ1-2
length: 14
V: TRBV9
DNA: TGTGCCAGCAGCGTAGGGACGGTGAACTATGGCTACACCTTC
CDR3: CASSVGTVNYGYTF

size: once
D: NA
J: TRBJ2-3
length: 14
V: TRBV9
DNA: TGTGCCAGCAGTAACAGGGACGCCACAGATACGCAGTATTTT
CDR3: CASSNRDATDTQYF

size: NA
D: NA
J: TRBJ1-4
length: 12
V: TRBV28
DNA: TGTGCCAGCAGTTCCCCCGGGGAAAAACTGTTTTTT
CDR3: CASSSPGEKLFF

size: NA
D: NA
J: TRBJ1-5
length: 13
V: TRBV7-2
DNA: TGTGCCAGCAGCTTAGCGCTGGGGCAGCCCCAGCATTTT
CDR3: CASSLALGQPQHF

size: NA
D: TRBD2
J: TRBJ2-1
length: 12
V: TRBV27
DNA: TGTGCCAGCCAAAGCGGGAGTAGTCGGCAGTTCTTC
CDR3: CASQSGSSRQFF

size: NA
D: NA
J: TRBJ2-7
length: 11
V: TRBV5-6
DNA: TGTGCCAGCAGCTTGGTCGACGAGCAGTACTTC
CDR3: CASSLVDEQYF

size: NA
D: TRBD2
J: TRBJ2-1
length: 14
V: TRBV28
DNA: TGTGCCAGCAGTCCAGGGACTAGCCCCAATGAGCAGTTCTTC
CDR3: CASSPGTSPNEQFF

size: NA
D: TRBD1
J: TRBJ1-1
length: 15
V: TRBV28
DNA: TGTGCCAGCAGCATACACAGGGGAGGAAACGCTGAAGCTTTCTTT
CDR3: CASSIHRGGNAEAFF

size: NA
D: NA
J: TRBJ1-6
length: 13
V: TRBV2
DNA: TGTGCCAGCATTTTCGAAGGGTATACACCCCTCCACTTT
CDR3: CASIFEGYTPLHF

size: NA
D: NA
J: TRBJ1-5
length: 15
V: TRBV6-1
DNA: TGTGCCAGCAGGACCGGGACCTCGGGTAATCAGCCCCAGCATTTT
CDR3: CASRTGTSGNQPQHF

size: NA
D: TRBD2
J: TRBJ2-4
length: 18
V: TRBV4-1
DNA: TGCGCCAGCAGCCAAGGGCTAGCGGGGGGGCGAGCCAAAAACATTCAGTACTTC
CDR3: CASSQGLAGGRAKNIQYF

size: few
D: NA
J: TRBJ2-2
length: 15
V: TRBV28
DNA: TGTGCCAGCAGTTTTAATTCTGGGAACACCGGGGAGCTGTTTTTT
CDR3: CASSFNSGNTGELFF

size: NA
D: NA
J: TRBJ2-1
length: 13
V: TRBV10-1
DNA: TGCGCCAGCAAGGGGTCCGCCTGGGATGAGCAGTTCTTC
CDR3: CASKGSAWDEQFF

size: NA
D: NA
J: TRBJ1-1
length: 13
V: TRBV18
DNA: TGTGCCAGCTCACCAAACAGGAACACTGAAGCTTTCTTT
CDR3: CASSPNRNTEAFF

size: once
D: NA
J: TRBJ1-1
length: 14
V: TRBV5-4
DNA: TGTGCCAGCAGCTCGGACATTATGAACACTGAAGCTTTCTTT
CDR3: CASSSDIMNTEAFF

size: NA
D: NA
J: TRBJ1-5
length: 12
V: TRBV20-1
DNA: TGCAGTGCCGTCGGCGGCAATCAGCCCCAGCATTTT
CDR3: CSAVGGNQPQHF

size: NA
D: TRBD2
J: TRBJ2-3
length: 18
V: TRBV4-2
DNA: TGTGCCAGCAGCCAAGAAGGGAGACTAGCGGGAGGGCCAGATACGCAGTATTTT
CDR3: CASSQEGRLAGGPDTQYF